This note documents a single T cell receptor (beta chain) sequence. Its cognate antigen has yet to be identified. Base qualities were left out, and no much larger clone turns up one base away. The library was prepared using the immunoSEQ multiplex PCR assay. The multiplex PCR relied on a mix of 60 forward primers for TCR Vbeta segments and 13 reverse primers for TCR Jbeta segments. A multiplex PCR assay on genomic DNA amplified the CDR3 region of rearranged TCR beta genes. The Illumina HiSeq System was used to sequence the amplified TCR beta libraries as 87-base-pair reads. Concerning the study's data processing: A later analysis counted some 80 million unique TCR beta chains across the roughly 700 repertoires, and about 10 million of these chains were shared by at least two donors. To remove PCR and sequencing errors, raw reads were error-corrected and collapsed into unique sequences using a nearest-neighbor algorithm that merged closely related sequences. To assign V, D and J gene segments, CDR3 sequences were aligned to IMGT reference sequences. For a sequence to be retained, at least a six-nucleotide match to both a V gene segment and a J gene segment was required. Rearrangements were classified as productive when the CDR3 lacked stop codons and remained in frame with V and J, and all other rearrangements were classified as non-productive. CDR3 was defined by IMGT convention, running from the second conserved V-encoded cysteine to the conserved J-encoded phenylalanine. Sequences without an unambiguous match to a single V gene segment were excluded from the earlier analysis of about 600 of the donors. An earlier analysis of approximately 590 of the donors called V segments functional above 56.7% productive rearrangements and segregating when the between-donor standard deviation exceeded 5%. A statistical classification framework was developed to diagnose cytomegalovirus status using the catalog of TCR beta chain sequences. A later analysis assigned V and J genes by comparing TCR nucleotide sequences with IMGT/GENE-DB human TR gene sequences. The TCRdist pipeline was used in a later analysis to assign CDR3 sequences and most-parsimonious VDJ recombination scenarios. A later analysis defined each TCR beta chain by its CDR3 amino acid sequence plus V-gene family, and excluded reads lacking a unique V-gene family. In a later analysis, around 600 highly shared, low-generation-probability nucleotide sequences were removed to address suspected cross-contamination and a sequencing artifact. In a later analysis, a clonal expansion index was calculated for each public chain from normalized within-repertoire ranks of inferred template counts. Generation probabilities in a later analysis came from a VDJ recombination model fitted to out-of-frame rearrangements, and those results were checked against IGoR. Hypergeometric tests were used in a later analysis to score TCR-TCR, TCR-HLA and TCR-CMV co-occurrence, with a repertoire-size bias correction applied to the TCR pairs. A later analysis estimated false discovery rates by permuting HLA or CMV assignments 20 times. In a later analysis, co-occurring TCRs were grouped with DBSCAN, and TCRdist sequence similarity was added when clustering was performed within HLA-allele-positive subsets. Repertoires with fewer than 30,000 or more than 120,000 public chains, plus five repertoires with anomalous nucleotide sharing, were excluded from co-occurrence clustering. TCRdb limited this immuneACCESS table to in-frame rearrangements with V and J called. A share of clones is missing; checked studies link under half to unresolved V genes, and the rest is unexplained. The DNA gave D and trimming, while V, J and clone size come from that table. The sample table records about 51,000 clones; roughly four fifths of these occur just once. The leading ten clones occupy over 2% of the sample.

The cohort comprised around 700 healthy bone marrow donors. At the time of sampling, every cohort member was nominally healthy, though immune exposures that went unrecorded were likely present. The donor was CMV seropositive and belonged to the group of 250 to 300 seropositive cohort members. Each donor provided a peripheral blood sample, and peripheral blood mononuclear cells were used for TCR beta sequencing. The Qiagen DNeasy Blood Extraction Kit was used to extract genomic DNA from the blood cell samples. These data come from a study of cytomegalovirus exposure and HLA in healthy donors (dated by TCRdb to the late 2010s). With regard to the full study: An earlier analysis of roughly 500 of the donors reported more than 250 Gb of sequence data and some 120 million unique TCR beta sequences from about 179 million T cells. About 300 gigabases of sequencing data and 70 million to 100 million unique TCR sequences were included in an early release covering about 620 HLA-typed donors. The genetic ancestry cluster associated with self-reported Caucasian donors included around 76% of the roughly 400 genotyped donors. The study aimed to test whether cataloging public T cell receptors could reveal signatures of past pathogen exposure. The study profiled the T cell repertoires of hundreds of subjects by immunosequencing and related them to cytomegalovirus serostatus. Besides the first cohort of roughly 660 subjects, a separate validation cohort made up of roughly 120 different subjects was used. The study combined high-throughput TCR immunosequencing, statistical association of individual TCRs with disease status, and machine learning to predict cytomegalovirus infection status. A later analysis re-examined previously published TCR beta repertoires from 500 to 700 donors and added high-resolution HLA genotyping to investigate patterns of TCR occurrence. Rather than using new phenotypic data, the later analysis identified candidate immune exposures from TCR beta sequences and from how often those sequences occurred across donors. To decide whether each TCR beta V gene segment behaved as functional or pseudogenic, an earlier analysis of some 540 of the donors relied on high-throughput TCR beta sequencing. Donor age, sex, ethnicity and CMV serostatus were collected together with the repertoire data. A later genetic analysis used genome-wide SNP genotypes for 398 of the 666 donors, treating that subset as a discovery cohort. All discovery cohort repertoires had been generated on a single sequencing platform. Class I and class II HLA loci were covered by the typing at four-digit resolution. Typing coverage differed by locus: A, B, C, DRB1 and DQB1 were typed in roughly 620-640 donors, DQA1 in about 500, DPA1 in 600 to 610, and DPB1 in approximately 450. Five DR-DQ haplotypes were treated as single units for association and clustering because of strong linkage in the cohort. Among roughly 370 genotyped donors of the cohort, an average of approximately 250,000 unique TCR beta nucleotide sequences were sequenced per donor, roughly a sixth of them non-productive.

The paper as a whole reports these results and caveats: According to a later analysis, parvovirus B19, influenza, CMV and Epstein-Barr virus appeared linked to several top co-occurrence clusters. A cluster of highly shared sequence variants was judged likely to be a technical artifact of the sequencing pipeline. A later genetic analysis reported fewer N-insertions in productive TCRs among donors in an Asian-associated ancestry cluster than the roughly 720-donor mean. The classifier was reported to diagnose cytomegalovirus status with high specificity and sensitivity in both the original and validation cohorts. In an earlier analysis of several hundred of the donors, most TCR beta V segments were observed in productive rearrangements about 87% or about 30% of the time, broadly matching IMGT annotations. Most TCR sequences were observed very rarely across donors, whereas some public TCRs were present in many individuals. A later genetic analysis associated a missense DCLRE1C variant with V-gene and J-gene trimming of TCR beta chains, and an independent cohort replicated the association. Strong co-occurrence of HLA alleles, especially DR and DQ, made assigning TCR associations to individual alleles difficult. The presence/absence analyses assumed that sequencing depth was roughly uniform across donors, and that assumption may not be true. A later analysis associated about 16,000 TCR beta sequences with specific HLA alleles at a false discovery rate of 0.05. In a later analysis, TCR association rates were found to vary across HLA loci, with the most associated TCRs seen for DRB1 alleles and the fewest for HLA-C alleles. In a later analysis, most CMV-associated TCR beta chains were found to appear HLA-restricted, with HLA associations seemingly driven largely by CMV exposure. The study gave a list of more than 150 TCR beta chains associated with cytomegalovirus. Linkage disequilibrium might explain the correlated functional status among segregating V segments, but an unknown experimental factor could not be ruled out. The 87-base-pair reads could not distinguish some IMGT-functional V segments, including TRBV6-2 and TRBV6-3, so those segments were excluded. Immune exposure information for the cohort was limited to CMV serostatus. In vitro tests confirmed that a few of the cytomegalovirus-associated TCR beta chains recognize cytomegalovirus antigens. In a later analysis, HLA-associated TCR beta chains showed more clonal expansion and lower generation probabilities than non-associated chains that were equally common. This cohort had only TCR beta chains sequenced, and the lack of alpha or paired-chain data limited which features could be detected. A further reported finding was that TCR beta sequences accurately predicted the HLA-A and HLA-B alleles for most subjects in the first cohort. The authors suggested that the approach could potentially be generalized to other disease states and immunological phenotypes. Because counts were too low, about 18 rarely observed V segments, including chromosome 9 orphons, were excluded from the earlier analysis of about 500 of the donors. Because HLA typing was missing for some donors at each locus, association tests included only the typed subset.

CDR1 and CDR2, per the germline V gene (reference sequence), are MNHEY and SMNVEV. Germline trimming amounts to 2 bases on V and 6 bases on J, with 12 as the count of junction bases outside the gene matches. Reading from cysteine to phenylalanine, the CDR3 counts 17 amino acids. The retained sequence is limited to the CDR3, 51 bases, with the frame set at the first base. This TCR derives from a boy between 10 and 17 years old in good health and CMV-seropositive. The chain couples TRBV27 to TRBJ2-2; 7 central bases correspond to TRBD1. The sample taken for sequencing was PBMCs. The CDR3 loop reads CASSLLSLPRGPGELFF. The DNA is TGTGCCAGCAGTTTACTGTCCCTGCCTAGGGGGCCCGGGGAGCTGTTTTTT.